The T cell receptor (beta chain) under discussion was sequenced for a study of blood T cell repertoires in COVID-19. Data came from immunoSEQ multiplex PCR; TCRdb stores just in-frame clones and leaves some out. The table has some 200,000 clones, more than 80% seen once. V was pared by 0 bases and J by 1 base, with 11 bases between. Per germline, CDR1 SGHRS and CDR2 YFSETQ. The CDR3 runs 16 residues. The V call is TRBV5-1, the J call TRBJ1-3; possibly TRBD1 for D (6 bases). The TCR sequence derives from a woman in her 30s with COVID-19, enrolled during active disease. The sample consisted of peripheral blood. In nucleotides, the CDR3 is TGCGCCAGCAGCTTGGCGGGGGGGCAATCTGGAAACACCATATATTTT. Its translation is CASSLAGGQSGNTIYF.